This T cell receptor (beta chain) is from a study of cytotoxic CD8 clonotypes in ibrutinib-treated CLL. This clone was counted once. Assay: immunoSEQ multiplex PCR; the TCRdb copy retains only in-frame clones and omits some. The profile shows 140,000 or so clones, around three quarters of them singletons. Specimen: PBMCs, collected after 12 months of ibrutinib treatment. This receptor was obtained from a human donor with chronic lymphocytic leukemia.

DNA for the CDR3: TGCGCCAGCAGTCCGCCCGGACATCCCAGGGGCTATAGCAATCAGCCCCAGCATTTT. It is translated as CASSPPGHPRGYSNQPQHF. The V gene is TRBV5-1, the J gene TRBJ1-5, with D possibly TRBD1 on 6 matching bases. The CDR3 is made up of 19 amino acids. Germline loops: CDR1 SGHRS, CDR2 YFSETQ. The V end was cut by 5 bases, the J end by 0 bases, with 24 bases between.